This T cell receptor beta chain comes out of a study of OX40 agonist ivuxolimab in advanced cancers. Libraries were prepared by immunoSEQ multiplex PCR; TCRdb keeps only in-frame clonotypes and omits some of them. The sample consists of around 41,000 clones, 70% to 90% of them appearing once. V dropped 1 base and J dropped 4 bases, with 8 bases sitting between them. Germline CDR1 MNHNY, CDR2 SVGAGI (reference sequence). This CDR3 has 13 amino acids. The rearrangement links TRBV6-6 to TRBJ2-7; D is unclear. The clonotype comes from an adult with an advanced solid tumor such as melanoma, head and neck, liver or kidney cancer. The specimen was CD4+ or CD8+ T cells sorted from blood, collected in a trial of the OX40 agonist ivuxolimab. The CDR3 nucleotides are TGTGCCAGCAGTTACTTGGCAGCTTACGAGCAGTACTTC. Residues: CASSYLAAYEQYF.